This TCR beta chain was sequenced in a study of blood T cell repertoires in COVID-19. Across the study: From the United States, Italy and Spain came samples of acute and convalescent COVID-19. Sample material is recorded as cDNA or gDNA derived from T cells, B-cell-depleted T cells, or PBMCs.

In the original processing: Estimated nucleated cell counts came from reference gene primer amplification. Sequencing was performed with immunoSEQ multiplex PCR; in TCRdb, only in-frame clones are kept and a portion is missing. D and trimming were read from the DNA, whereas the V and J calls and clone size are those reported in that table. The sample carries about 250,000 clones, approximately 83% recorded once. Self-reported history from a screening survey and questionnaire set each donor's cohort. The CDR3 runs 11 residues. The V end lost 9 bases, the J end lost 2 bases, and 7 bases lay between the germline ends. From germline, CDR1 is LNHDA and CDR2 SQIVND (reference sequence).

The TCR comes from a woman in her thirties or forties who had been exposed to COVID-19. The J gene is TRBJ1-2, the V gene TRBV19, with unresolved D. Material: PBMCs or T cells enriched from blood (not recorded which). CDR3 protein: CASYENYGYTF. The CDR3 nucleotides are TGTGCCAGCTACGAAAACTATGGCTACACCTTC. Supplemented by reference TRBV19 and TRBJ1-2, the full variable domain reads DGGITQSPKYLFRKEGQNVTLSCEQNLNHDAMYWYRQDPGQGLRLIYYSQIVNDFQKGDIAEGYSVSREKKESFPLTVTSAQKNPTAFYLCASYENYGYTFGSGTRLTVV.